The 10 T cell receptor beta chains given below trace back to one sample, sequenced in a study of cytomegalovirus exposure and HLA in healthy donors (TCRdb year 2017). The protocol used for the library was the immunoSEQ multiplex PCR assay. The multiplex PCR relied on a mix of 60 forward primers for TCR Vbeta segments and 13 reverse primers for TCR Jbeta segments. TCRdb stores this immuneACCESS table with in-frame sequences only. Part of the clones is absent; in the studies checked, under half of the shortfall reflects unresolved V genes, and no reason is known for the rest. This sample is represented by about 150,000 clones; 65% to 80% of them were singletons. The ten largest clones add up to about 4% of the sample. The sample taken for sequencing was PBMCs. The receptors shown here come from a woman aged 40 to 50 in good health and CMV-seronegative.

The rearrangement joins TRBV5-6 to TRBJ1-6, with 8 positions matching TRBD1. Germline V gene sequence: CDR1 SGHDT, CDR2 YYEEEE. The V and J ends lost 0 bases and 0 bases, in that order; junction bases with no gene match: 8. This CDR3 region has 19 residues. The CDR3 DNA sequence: TGTGCCAGCAGCTTGGGGGGTTACAGGGGGAGCTCCTATAATTCACCCCTCCACTTT. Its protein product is CASSLGGYRGSSYNSPLHF. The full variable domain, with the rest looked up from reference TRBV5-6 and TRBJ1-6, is DAGVTQSPTHLIKTRGQQVTLRCSPKSGHDTVSWYQQALGQGPQFIFQYYEEEERQRGNFPDRFSGHQFPNYSSELNVNALLLGDSALYLCASSLGGYRGSSYNSPLHFGNGTRLTVT.

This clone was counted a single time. The CDR3 here is CASSLGSAPSTDTQYF. In nucleotides, the CDR3 is TGTGCCAGCAGCTTAGGGAGCGCGCCGAGCACAGATACGCAGTATTTT. J is TRBJ2-3 and V is TRBV7-9, with unresolved D. The length of the CDR3 is 16 residues. The V and J ends lost 1 base and 0 bases respectively, with 11 bases between them. In germline, CDR1 is SEHNR, CDR2 FQNEAQ (reference sequence).

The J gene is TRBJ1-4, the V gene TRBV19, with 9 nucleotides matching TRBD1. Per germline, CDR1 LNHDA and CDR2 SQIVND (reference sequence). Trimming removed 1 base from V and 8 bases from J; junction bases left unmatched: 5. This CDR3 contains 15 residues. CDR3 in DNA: TGTGCCAGTAGTATAGGGGGACAGGGAGAGGAAAAACTGTTTTTT. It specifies CASSIGGQGEEKLFF.

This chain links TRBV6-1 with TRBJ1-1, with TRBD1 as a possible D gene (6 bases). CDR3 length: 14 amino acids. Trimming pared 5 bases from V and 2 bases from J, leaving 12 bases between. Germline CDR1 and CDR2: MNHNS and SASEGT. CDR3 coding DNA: TGTGCCAGCAGTAGACAGGCCGCTAACACTGAAGCTTTCTTT. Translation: CASSRQAANTEAFF.

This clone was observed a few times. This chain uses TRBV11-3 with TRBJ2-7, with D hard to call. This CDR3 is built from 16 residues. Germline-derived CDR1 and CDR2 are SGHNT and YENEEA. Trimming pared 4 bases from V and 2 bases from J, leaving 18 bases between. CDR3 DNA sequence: TGTGCCAGCAGCTCCCCTCACCAGAACGCCGCCTACGAGCAGTACTTC. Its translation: CASSSPHQNAAYEQYF.

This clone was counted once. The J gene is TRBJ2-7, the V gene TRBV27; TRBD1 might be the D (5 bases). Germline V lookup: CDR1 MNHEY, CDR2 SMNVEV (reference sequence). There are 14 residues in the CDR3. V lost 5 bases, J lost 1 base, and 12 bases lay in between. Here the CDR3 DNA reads TGTGCCAGCAGTGAGACGCAGGGTTCCTACGAGCAGTACTTC. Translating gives CASSETQGSYEQYF.

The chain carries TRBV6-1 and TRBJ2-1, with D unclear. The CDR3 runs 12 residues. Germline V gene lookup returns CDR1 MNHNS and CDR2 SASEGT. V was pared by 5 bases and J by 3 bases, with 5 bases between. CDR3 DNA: TGTGCCAGCAGTCAGAACTACAATGAGCAGTTCTTC. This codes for CASSQNYNEQFF.

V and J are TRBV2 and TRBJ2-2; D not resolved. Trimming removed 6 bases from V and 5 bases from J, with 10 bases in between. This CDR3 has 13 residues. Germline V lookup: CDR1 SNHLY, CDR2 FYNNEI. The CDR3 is CASRVLRTGELFF. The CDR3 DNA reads TGTGCCAGCAGGGTCCTGAGGACCGGGGAGCTGTTTTTT.

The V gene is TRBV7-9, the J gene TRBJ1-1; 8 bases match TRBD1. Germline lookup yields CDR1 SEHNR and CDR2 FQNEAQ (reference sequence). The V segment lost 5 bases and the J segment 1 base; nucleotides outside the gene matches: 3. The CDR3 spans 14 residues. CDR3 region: CASSAGTGNTEAFF. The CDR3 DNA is TGTGCCAGCAGCGCCGGGACAGGGAACACTGAAGCTTTCTTT. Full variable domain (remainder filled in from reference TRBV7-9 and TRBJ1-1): DTGVSQNPRHKITKRGQNVTFRCDPISEHNRLYWYRQTLGQGPEFLTYFQNEAQLEKSRLLSDRFSAERPKGSFSTLEIQRTEQGDSAMYLCASSAGTGNTEAFFGQGTRLTVV.

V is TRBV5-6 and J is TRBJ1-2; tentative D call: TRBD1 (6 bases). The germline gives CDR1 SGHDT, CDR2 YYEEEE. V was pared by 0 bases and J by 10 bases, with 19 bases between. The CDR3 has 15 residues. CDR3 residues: CASSLARAGAQVYTF. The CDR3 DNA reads TGTGCCAGCAGCTTGGCGCGGGCAGGGGCTCAAGTCTACACCTTC.